A selection of T cell receptor beta chains follows, all from one sample in a study of neurological immune-mediated disorders. From the 5' RACE reads, TCRdb called clonotypes with MiXCR, one entry per CDR3 protein. Of 55,000 to 70,000 distinct CDR3 sequences in the sample, 10% to 12% were seen once. The sample taken for sequencing was PBMCs. All receptors come from a man between 60 and 75 years old in good health. The CDR3 runs from the conserved cysteine through the conserved F or W. Fields, in order: D gene, J gene, V gene, clone size, CDR3 DNA, CDR3 protein. A D gene is named only where the DNA matches it firmly. Where a row states a size, it is once, few, many or the class of an expanded clone; other rows omit it.

>TRBD1|TRBJ2-6|TRBV6-5|many
TGTGCCAGCAGAGGGGGCCGCTCTGGGGCCAACGTCCTGACTTTC
CASRGGRSGANVLTF
>.|TRBJ2-6|TRBV5-1|medium-sized
TGCGCCAGTTCCGGACAGCTCTCTGGGGCCAACGTCCTGACTTTC
CASSGQLSGANVLTF
>.|TRBJ2-2|TRBV5-1|many
TGCGCCAGCAGCTTCCTGACAGTTAACACCGGGGAGCTGTTTTTT
CASSFLTVNTGELFF
>.|TRBJ2-1|TRBV7-3|few
TGTGCCAGCAGCCGGGGACTGGACTACAATGAGCAGTTCTTC
CASSRGLDYNEQFF
>.|TRBJ2-3|TRBV19|.
TGTGCCAGTAGTTTCCAGGGGACGCAGTATTTT
CASSFQGTQYF
>TRBD1|TRBJ1-6|TRBV7-3|many
TGTGCCAGCAGCTCGGGGGACAGAGGAAATTCACCCCTCCACTTT
CASSSGDRGNSPLHF
>.|TRBJ1-5|TRBV12-3/TRBV12-4|.
TGTGCCAGCACCTTGGGGGGGGATGGAGATCAGCCACAGCATTTT
CASTLGGDGDQPQHF
>TRBD1|TRBJ1-4|TRBV7-2|many
TGTGCCAGCAGCACGGGGGACAGGGAAAAACTGTTTTTT
CASSTGDREKLFF
>.|TRBJ2-7|TRBV5-5|few
TGTGCCAGCAGCTTTTTTGGTCTCTCCTACGAGCAGTACTTC
CASSFFGLSYEQYF
>TRBD2|TRBJ2-7|TRBV5-1|many
TGCGCCAGCACCCCGAGAGGGACTAGCGTCCACGAGCAGTACTTC
CASTPRGTSVHEQYF
>.|TRBJ1-5|TRBV12-3/TRBV12-4|many
TGTGCCAGCAGCCGACGGGGGGCTGGACAGCCCCAGCATTTT
CASSRRGAGQPQHF
>.|TRBJ2-7|TRBV7-2|many
TGTGCCAGCAGCACAACACCAGGGGTGAGCTACGAGCAGTACTTC
CASSTTPGVSYEQYF
>.|TRBJ2-5|TRBV6-2/TRBV6-3|many
TGTGCCAGCAGCTACCAATCAACAGGAAAAGAGACCCAGTACTTC
CASSYQSTGKETQYF
>TRBD2|TRBJ2-7|TRBV5-1|many
TGCGCCAGCAGTAACTCTCCGCGGGGGGCGGAAGAGCAGTACTTC
CASSNSPRGAEEQYF
>.|TRBJ1-4|TRBV29-1|many
TGCAGCGTTGTTACCCTAGGCGGTGAAAAACTGTTTTTT
CSVVTLGGEKLFF
>.|TRBJ1-5|TRBV5-1|many
TGCGCCAGCAACACCCGGGGACTCAATCAGCCCCAGCATTTT
CASNTRGLNQPQHF
>.|TRBJ1-4|TRBV25-1|.
TGTGCCAGCAGACAAGCAACTAATGAAAAACTGTTTTTT
CASRQATNEKLFF
>TRBD2|TRBJ2-1|TRBV5-4|many
TGTGCCAGCAGTTCGGCAACTAGCGGGGGCCGCAATGAGCAGTTCTTC
CASSSATSGGRNEQFF
>.|TRBJ2-3|TRBV7-7|many
TGTGCCAGCAGCTCCTCGGCGGGGGCATCTAGCACAGATACGCAGTATTTT
CASSSSAGASSTDTQYF
>TRBD2|TRBJ2-5|TRBV20-1|many
TGCAGTGCTTACCCGGGACTAGTACGGGAGACCCAGTACTTC
CSAYPGLVRETQYF
>TRBD1|TRBJ1-5|TRBV5-1|many
TGCGCCAGCAGCGCAGGGGGCGGGCAGCCCCAGCATTTT
CASSAGGGQPQHF
>.|TRBJ2-5|TRBV5-1|once
TGCGCCAGCAGCTTAGACAGCTTACAAGAGACCCAGTACTTC
CASSLDSLQETQYF
>.|TRBJ1-2|TRBV5-1|many
TGCGCCAGCAGCTCCGGGGGGACTAACTATGGCTACACCTTC
CASSSGGTNYGYTF
>TRBD1|TRBJ2-1|TRBV7-9|many
TGTGCCAGCAGCCGGGACAGGGCCCCCAATGAGCAGTTCTTC
CASSRDRAPNEQFF
>.|TRBJ2-6|TRBV4-3|many
TGCGCCAGCAGCCAAGATCGGAACTCTGGGGCCAACGTCCTGACTTTC
CASSQDRNSGANVLTF
>.|TRBJ2-2|TRBV29-1|many
TGCAGCGTTGCGGGGGCGAACACCGGGGAGCTGTTTTTT
CSVAGANTGELFF
>.|TRBJ1-2|TRBV18|.
TGTGCCAGCTCACCAGGGGAGCTCCCCTATGGCTACACCTTC
CASSPGELPYGYTF
>TRBD2|TRBJ2-2|TRBV20-1|many
TGCAGTGCTAGGGCGACTAGCGGGGGTCTGAGGGAGCTGTTTTTT
CSARATSGGLRELFF
>TRBD1|TRBJ1-1|TRBV27|many
TGTGCCAGCAGTTTTTTGGGACAGGGACTGATGAACACTGAAGCTTTCTTT
CASSFLGQGLMNTEAFF
>.|TRBJ2-7|TRBV28|many
TGTGCCAGCAGTTTCACCGGGACTGCCTACGAGCAGTACTTC
CASSFTGTAYEQYF
>TRBD1|TRBJ1-3|TRBV14|many
TGTGCCAGCAGCCGGCTAATGACAGGGTCTGGAAACACCATATATTTT
CASSRLMTGSGNTIYF
>.|TRBJ2-7|TRBV20-1|many
TGCAGTGCTCAGAGATCCGGACCCGAGCAGTACTTC
CSAQRSGPEQYF
>.|TRBJ1-2|TRBV7-2|many
TGTGCCAGCAGCTTAGCGCAATGGGGGGAATGGGGCTACACCTTC
CASSLAQWGEWGYTF
>.|TRBJ1-4|TRBV5-1|many
TGCGCCAGCAGCCCCCGGGACACGACGAATGAAAAACTGTTTTTT
CASSPRDTTNEKLFF
>.|TRBJ1-5|TRBV15|many
TGTGCCACCAGCGGTGCACAGGTCGATCAGCCCCAGCATTTT
CATSGAQVDQPQHF
>.|TRBJ2-2|TRBV6-5|many
TGTGCCAGCATCGGACCCGGGGAGCTGTTTTTT
CASIGPGELFF
>TRBD1|TRBJ2-7|TRBV4-2|many
TGTGCCAGCAGCCTGGGGGGGCTACAGGGGGCGCGATACGAGCAGTACTTC
CASSLGGLQGARYEQYF
>.|TRBJ1-4|TRBV18|many
TGTGCCAGCTCACCAAATGTCGGGGGATCAGGTGAAAAACTGTTTTTT
CASSPNVGGSGEKLFF
>TRBD2|TRBJ2-1|TRBV27|many
TGTGCCAGCAGTTTAGCGGGGGGGTACAATGAGCAGTTCTTC
CASSLAGGYNEQFF
>.|TRBJ1-5|TRBV6-1|few
TGTGCCAGCTTCCTGGACAGTACCTTTAGCAATCAGCCCCAGCATTTT
CASFLDSTFSNQPQHF
>TRBD2|TRBJ2-7|TRBV28|many
TGTGCCAGCAGGGCGGGGGGCAACTACGAGCAGTACTTC
CASRAGGNYEQYF
>.|TRBJ2-3|TRBV3-1|.
TGTGCCAGCAGCCAAGATCGAGCCTTTACCACAGATACGCAGTATTTT
CASSQDRAFTTDTQYF
>.|TRBJ2-3|TRBV7-3|many
TGTGCCAGCAGCGCTACCGGGGATACGCAGTATTTT
CASSATGDTQYF
>.|TRBJ2-1|TRBV14|many
TGTGCCAGCAGCCAAGTTAGTGAGCAGTTCTTC
CASSQVSEQFF
>.|TRBJ2-7|TRBV20-1|once
TGCAGTGCTAGGGTCCTTGAAGCCTACGAGCAGTACTTC
CSARVLEAYEQYF
>TRBD2|TRBJ2-1|TRBV20-1|many
TGCAGTGCTCCGAATAGAGTCGGGGGGGCCGGGAATGAGCAGTTCTTC
CSAPNRVGGAGNEQFF
>TRBD2|TRBJ2-1|TRBV15|many
TGTGCCACCAGCAGAGATTGGGCTCCGACTAGCGAACGGACTGGCAATGAGCAGTTCTTC
CATSRDWAPTSERTGNEQFF
>TRBD1|TRBJ2-7|TRBV7-9|many
TGTGCCAGCAGCTTAAAGTCCGGGACAGGCTCCTACGAGCAGTACTTC
CASSLKSGTGSYEQYF